This T cell receptor beta chain was captured in a study of cytomegalovirus exposure and HLA in healthy donors. The primer mix had 60 Vbeta and 13 Jbeta primers. TCRdb's table, derived via immunoSEQ multiplex PCR, lists solely in-frame clones and lacks some. The record lists 150,000 or so clones, of which the ten most abundant hold 2.1%. The V and J ends lost 3 bases and 3 bases, in that order; junction bases with no gene match: 4. Germline CDR1 and CDR2: MGHRA and YSYEKL. The CDR3 has 14 residues. Overall study findings and caveats: A later examination showed that TCR association rates differed by HLA locus, with DRB1 most and HLA-C fewest.

For this clone: Its matching antigen is unknown.

This receptor was taken from a man aged 25 to 40 in good health and CMV-seronegative. Specimen: PBMCs. The rearrangement links TRBV4-1 to TRBJ2-7; TRBD2 aligns across 8 bases. In DNA form, the CDR3 reads TGCGCCAGCAGCCATAGGAGCGGGAGCTACGAGCAGTACTTC. Its translation is CASSHRSGSYEQYF.